What follows are 28 T cell receptor beta chains derived from one specimen sequenced in a study of blood T cell repertoires in COVID-19 (dated by TCRdb to 2020 to 2021). Library preparation employed the immunoSEQ multiplex PCR assay. This immuneACCESS table, as held by TCRdb, lists in-frame sequences with V and J called but not all clones. Of the missing ones, under half trace to an unresolved V gene in checked studies; the others have no known cause. Here the sample has 150,000 to 200,000 clones; 82% occur a single time. Of the sample, under 9% is held by the ten largest clones. The specimen sequenced was peripheral blood. The receptors were sampled from a woman in her thirties or forties with COVID-19, enrolled during active disease.

CDR3 nucleotide sequence: TGTGCCAGCAGTGACTCGAGACAGGGGGCGAAGGGATCAGATACGCAGTATTTT. Residues: CASSDSRQGAKGSDTQYF. The J gene is TRBJ2-3, the V gene TRBV6-4; 10 positions match TRBD1. Germline V gene lookup returns CDR1 MRHNA and CDR2 SNTAGT. V gave up 0 bases and J gave up 4 bases; unmatched junction bases: 10. The CDR3 extends over 18 amino acids.

The gene calls are TRBV5-4 and TRBJ1-3, with 8 bases identical to TRBD1. Trimming at V came to 4 bases and at J to 3 bases, leaving 6 bases not matched to a gene. CDR3 length equals 15 residues. Germline V lookup: CDR1 SGHNT, CDR2 YYREEE (reference sequence). The CDR3 sequence: CASSPDRGDGNTIYF. The CDR3 DNA is TGTGCCAGCAGCCCAGACAGGGGAGATGGAAACACCATATATTTT.

The CDR3 DNA reads as TGTGCCAGCAGTGACATGGGCGAGCCAGATACGCAGTATTTT. It encodes CASSDMGEPDTQYF. J is TRBJ2-3 and V is TRBV6-6; D is unresolved. The V and J ends lost 5 bases and 4 bases respectively, with 13 bases between them. Germline V gene data show CDR1 as MNHNY and CDR2 as SVGAGI (reference sequence). This CDR3 region has 14 residues.

The chain has TRBV27 and TRBJ1-1; TRBD1 matches 11 bases. This CDR3 comprises 15 residues. The trim removed 5 bases at V and 4 bases at J, leaving 6 bases unmatched. Per germline, CDR1 MNHEY and CDR2 SMNVEV (reference sequence). CDR3 DNA: TGTGCCAGCAGTATTGGGACAGGGGGTGGCACTGAAGCTTTCTTT. Encoded protein: CASSIGTGGGTEAFF.

This clone has only a few counts. J is TRBJ2-2 and V is TRBV4-1, with 7 bases lining up with TRBD1. Germline V gives CDR1 MGHRA, CDR2 YSYEKL. With V trimmed by 4 bases and J by 4 bases, 3 bases remained unmatched. This CDR3 has 14 amino acids. This CDR3 reads CASSPGQITGELFF. The CDR3 bases are TGCGCCAGCAGCCCGGGACAGATCACCGGGGAGCTGTTTTTT.

This clone was detected only once. The genes are TRBV3-1 (or the pseudogene TRBV3-2) and TRBJ1-6; D unresolved. V lost 4 bases and J lost 0, with 13 bases in between. Per the germline V gene, CDR1 is LGHDT and CDR2 is YNNKEL (reference sequence). The CDR3 has 17 residues. In DNA form, the CDR3 reads TGTGCCAGCAGCCCCCGGGGAGGCAGCTCCTATAATTCACCCCTCCACTTT. As protein: CASSPRGGSSYNSPLHF.

The V call is TRBV19, the J call TRBJ2-1; 7 bases are shared with TRBD2. Germline lookup yields CDR1 LNHDA and CDR2 SQIVND (reference sequence). CDR3 length: 15 residues. After removal of 9 bases from V and 5 bases from J, the junction contained 13 bases not matched to a gene. CDR3 sequence: CASWNPRGVHNEQFF. The CDR3 DNA reads TGTGCCAGCTGGAACCCCCGGGGGGTCCACAATGAGCAGTTCTTC.

This chain uses TRBV27 with TRBJ1-3, with D perhaps matching TRBD1 (5 bases). Germline CDR1 reads MNHEY; CDR2 reads SMNVEV (reference sequence). CDR3 length equals 17 residues. Trimming took 0 bases from V and 2 from J, leaving 14 bases between them. The CDR3 DNA reads as TGTGCCAGCAGTTTATCCGGGGGTAGTTCTCCTGGAAACACCATATATTTT. This gives the protein CASSLSGGSSPGNTIYF.

This chain connects TRBV20-1 to TRBJ2-5; the D is unclear. Per the germline V gene, CDR1 is DFQATT and CDR2 is SNEGSKA (reference sequence). The CDR3 extends over 11 amino acids. The germline V and J ends were trimmed by 1 base and 4 bases, with 4 bases remaining between them. The CDR3 reads CSARAGETQYF. The CDR3 DNA reads TGCAGTGCTAGAGCCGGAGAGACCCAGTACTTC.

The sample holds one count of this clone. The chain carries TRBV5-1 and TRBJ1-5; no clear D. The CDR3 sequence is 15 residues long. V was pared by 0 bases and J by 4 bases, with 11 bases between. Germline assignment: CDR1 SGHRS and CDR2 YFSETQ. The CDR3 sequence is CASSLGGVRNQPQHF. The CDR3 nucleotides are TGCGCCAGCAGCTTGGGAGGAGTAAGGAATCAGCCCCAGCATTTT.

The chain joins TRBV27 to TRBJ2-5, with 8 bases lining up with TRBD1. CDR1 MNHEY and CDR2 SMNVEV come from the germline V gene (reference sequence). The CDR3 has 14 amino acids. Trimming at V came to 2 bases and at J to 4 bases, leaving 3 bases not matched to a gene. The CDR3 DNA follows: TGTGCCAGCAGTTTAACAGGGGGTGGAGAGACCCAGTACTTC. This codes for CASSLTGGGETQYF.

V gene TRBV5-1 combines with J gene TRBJ1-1; D call uncertain. The V gene lost 4 bases and the J gene lost 4 bases, with 11 bases spanning the gap. CDR1 SGHRS and CDR2 YFSETQ come from the germline V gene. There are 13 residues in the CDR3. The CDR3 reads CASSGVGSTEAFF. CDR3 nucleotides: TGCGCCAGCAGCGGGGTGGGGAGCACTGAAGCTTTCTTT.

The gene calls are TRBV6-2 or TRBV6-3 and TRBJ2-1; 7 nucleotides agree with TRBD2. The V and J ends lost 5 bases and 0 bases, in that order; junction bases with no gene match: 4. Looked up from germline, CDR1 is MNHEY and CDR2 is SVGEGT. The CDR3 is 15 residues long. The CDR3 loop reads CASSPRGSSYNEQFF. The CDR3 region has the DNA TGTGCCAGCAGTCCGCGGGGGAGCTCCTACAATGAGCAGTTCTTC.

The chain combines TRBV2 with TRBJ2-3, with D unclear. The CDR3 extends over 14 amino acids. CDR1 is SNHLY and CDR2 is FYNNEI in the germline V gene. Trimming took off 6 bases at V and 3 bases at J, with 13 bases between the two ends. The CDR3 spells CASRLDLRTDTQYF. DNA for the CDR3: TGTGCCAGCAGGCTAGACCTTCGAACAGATACGCAGTATTTT.

This clone came up once. The rearrangement joins TRBV27 to TRBJ1-3; 7 bases align to TRBD1. Germline V gene lookup returns CDR1 MNHEY and CDR2 SMNVEV (reference sequence). The CDR3 spans 14 residues. V lost 5 bases and J lost 8; bases outside the gene matches: 9. The CDR3 is CASSPTGVADTIYF. The CDR3 DNA follows: TGTGCCAGCAGTCCAACAGGGGTAGCGGACACCATATATTTT.

The chain recombines TRBV28 with TRBJ2-5, with 8 bases aligning to TRBD2. The ends lost 5 bases at V and 3 bases at J; junction bases unmatched: 8. The CDR3 has 15 amino acids. In germline, CDR1 is MDHEN, CDR2 SYDVKM. The CDR3 protein is CASSPRLAREETQYF. Written as DNA, the CDR3 is TGTGCCAGCAGTCCCCGACTAGCGAGAGAAGAGACCCAGTACTTC.

The chain combines TRBV7-9 with TRBJ2-7, with a possible D match to TRBD1 (6 bases). Germline V gene lookup returns CDR1 SEHNR and CDR2 FQNEAQ (reference sequence). Trimming pared 6 bases from V and 7 bases from J, leaving 16 bases between. CDR3 length: 13 amino acids. The CDR3 sequence is CASRSGAVEEQYF. As DNA, the CDR3 is TGTGCCAGCAGATCAGGGGCGGTCGAAGAGCAGTACTTC.

The chain recombines TRBV14 with TRBJ1-2; 7 nucleotides match TRBD1. J lost 6 bases, V lost 4 bases, and 17 bases had no gene match. The CDR3 has 17 amino acids. In germline, CDR1 is SGHDN, CDR2 FVKESK. In DNA, the CDR3 is TGTGCCAGCAGCCCACTGACCGTTGAGGGGGCAGAGGATGGCTACACCTTC. Protein product: CASSPLTVEGAEDGYTF.

The genes are TRBV5-8 and TRBJ1-5, with D uncertain. The CDR3 spans 13 residues. Germline CDR1 and CDR2: SGHTS and YDEGEE. The V end lost 6 bases, the J end lost 7 bases, and 14 bases lay between the germline ends. The CDR3 sequence: CASIGGGRQPQHF. Here the CDR3 DNA reads TGTGCCAGCATAGGAGGCGGCCGGCAGCCCCAGCATTTT.

The J gene is TRBJ1-2, the V gene TRBV3-1 (or the pseudogene TRBV3-2), with TRBD1 matching 8 bases. CDR1 is LGHDT and CDR2 is YNNKEL in the germline V gene (reference sequence). V trimming: 1 base; J trimming: 7 bases; junction bases outside the gene matches: 8. The CDR3 totals 15 residues. CDR3 bases: TGTGCCAGCAGCCAAGGGACAGGGAAGCGTGCTGGCTACACCTTC. Translating it yields CASSQGTGKRAGYTF.

In this sample, this clone turned up once. The CDR3 DNA sequence: TGTGCCAGCAGCTTGGGCATAGAGGAGACCCAGTACTTC. This translates into CASSLGIEETQYF. The V and J genes are TRBV11-3 and TRBJ2-5; no reliable D call. The CDR3 consists of 13 residues. Between the trimmed V and J ends, which lost 3 bases and 5 bases, there was a span of 10 bases. Germline CDR1 SGHNT, CDR2 YENEEA. Supplemented by reference TRBV11-3 and TRBJ2-5, the full variable domain reads EAGVVQSPRYKIIEKKQPVAFWCNPISGHNTLYWYLQNLGQGPELLIRYENEEAVDDSQLPKDRFSAERLKGVDSTLKIQPAELGDSAVYLCASSLGIEETQYFGPGTRLLVL.

The chain uses TRBV25-1 and TRBJ2-3, with D perhaps TRBD1 (5 bases). The CDR3 is made up of 14 amino acids. Trimming removed 9 bases from V and 2 bases from J, with 15 bases in between. Germline CDR1 MGHDK, CDR2 SYGVNS. CDR3 loop: CASKGRQPTDTQYF. The CDR3 DNA is TGTGCCAGTAAAGGTAGACAGCCCACAGATACGCAGTATTTT.

The chain links TRBV19 to TRBJ2-1, with D possibly TRBD1 on 6 matching bases. CDR3 length: 15 residues. The germline V gene encodes CDR1 LNHDA and CDR2 SQIVND (reference sequence). Trimming took off 3 bases at V and 2 bases at J, with 11 bases between the two ends. The CDR3 is CASSIDGGAYNEQFF. In DNA form, the CDR3 reads TGTGCCAGTAGTATCGATGGGGGCGCCTACAATGAGCAGTTCTTC. The complete variable domain, with remaining parts taken from reference TRBV19 and TRBJ2-1, reads DGGITQSPKYLFRKEGQNVTLSCEQNLNHDAMYWYRQDPGQGLRLIYYSQIVNDFQKGDIAEGYSVSREKKESFPLTVTSAQKNPTAFYLCASSIDGGAYNEQFFGPGTRLTVL.

The chain carries TRBV2 and TRBJ2-7; D is possibly TRBD1 (5 bases). The V end was cut by 6 bases, the J end by 6 bases, with 9 bases between. Germline CDR1 and CDR2: SNHLY and FYNNEI. This CDR3 comprises 11 residues. CDR3 nucleotide sequence: TGTGCCAGCAGACAGGAGCCCGAGCAGTACGTC. Its translation: CASRQEPEQYV.

This clone has a handful of counts. The rearrangement uses TRBV6-1 and TRBJ1-6; D might be TRBD1 (5 bases). The CDR3 covers 13 residues. With 3 bases removed from V and 11 bases from J, the gap between germline ends came to 11 bases. Looked up from germline, CDR1 is MNHNS and CDR2 is SASEGT. Here the CDR3 DNA reads TGTGCCAGCAGTGACAGGGAATGGGCACCCCTCCACTTT. This encodes CASSDREWAPLHF.

This chain joins TRBV6-5 and TRBJ1-2, with D tentatively TRBD1 (5 bases). This CDR3 is built from 15 residues. Germline-derived CDR1 and CDR2 are MNHEY and SVGAGI. The V and J ends lost 5 bases and 5 bases respectively, with 18 bases between them. CDR3 protein: CASSPTGPSTYGYTF. CDR3 nucleotide sequence: TGTGCCAGCAGTCCCACAGGACCCTCAACTTATGGCTACACCTTC.

The chain joins TRBV6-5 to TRBJ2-1; 7 nucleotides match TRBD2. Germline CDR1 reads MNHEY; CDR2 reads SVGAGI. The CDR3 length is 12 residues. V lost 7 bases and J lost 4; bases outside the gene matches: 1. The CDR3 nucleotides read TGTGCCAGCACCGGGAGGTACAATGAGCAGTTCTTC. This encodes CASTGRYNEQFF.

This clone has more than one count but fewer than ten. The rearrangement uses TRBV27 and TRBJ1-5; D gene unclear. V was cut by 6 bases and J by 7 bases, with 13 bases left in between. In germline, CDR1 is MNHEY, CDR2 SMNVEV (reference sequence). The length of the CDR3 is 13 residues. In DNA, the CDR3 is TGTGCCAGCAGCCCACAGACGGGGCAGCCCCAGCATTTT. This translates into CASSPQTGQPQHF.